Listed below are T cell receptor beta chains from one sample, sequenced in a study of blood T cell repertoires in COVID-19. Libraries were prepared by immunoSEQ multiplex PCR; TCRdb keeps only in-frame clonotypes and omits some of them. The data contain 140,000 to 150,000 clones, over 80% of them singletons. Sample: PBMCs or T cells enriched from blood (not recorded which). These receptors came from a woman aged 40 to 50 who had recovered from COVID-19. CDR3s include the opening cysteine and the closing phenylalanine or tryptophan. The D gene is left open where the match is weak. Size values are once, few and many counts, or a class for expanded clones, and some rows have none.

abundance: once
v_gene: TRBV15
j_gene: TRBJ2-5
d_gene: TRBD2
CDR3aa: CATSRQTSGPQYF
CDR3nt: TGTGCCACCAGCAGACAGACTAGCGGGCCCCAGTACTTC

abundance: -
v_gene: TRBV6-4
j_gene: TRBJ2-6
d_gene: -
CDR3aa: CASSDSGGSGANVLTF
CDR3nt: TGTGCCAGCAGTGACTCAGGGGGCTCTGGGGCCAACGTCCTGACTTTC

abundance: -
v_gene: TRBV9
j_gene: TRBJ1-2
d_gene: -
CDR3aa: CASSVEFNYGYTF
CDR3nt: TGTGCCAGCAGCGTCGAGTTTAACTATGGCTACACCTTC

abundance: -
v_gene: TRBV6-5
j_gene: TRBJ1-6
d_gene: -
CDR3aa: CATLSGGAYNSPLHF
CDR3nt: TGTGCCACCCTATCTGGCGGCGCGTATAATTCACCCCTCCACTTT

abundance: -
v_gene: TRBV21-1
j_gene: TRBJ2-3
d_gene: -
CDR3aa: CASERSNLLAGSNTDTQYF
CDR3nt: TGTGCCAGCGAACGATCGAATTTGTTAGCGGGGTCTAACACAGATACGCAGTATTTT

abundance: once
v_gene: TRBV6-2/TRBV6-3
j_gene: TRBJ1-5
d_gene: -
CDR3aa: CASSIGGGSNQPQHF
CDR3nt: TGTGCCAGCAGTATAGGGGGGGGGTCTAATCAGCCCCAGCATTTT

abundance: -
v_gene: TRBV19
j_gene: TRBJ2-1
d_gene: -
CDR3aa: CASSRGPGFNEQFF
CDR3nt: TGTGCCAGTAGTAGGGGGCCGGGATTCAATGAGCAGTTCTTC

abundance: -
v_gene: TRBV29-1
j_gene: TRBJ1-2
d_gene: TRBD1
CDR3aa: CSVTTGGNYGYTF
CDR3nt: TGCAGCGTTACCACAGGGGGTAACTATGGCTACACCTTC

abundance: -
v_gene: TRBV4-1
j_gene: TRBJ1-5
d_gene: -
CDR3aa: CASSQAAAGGSNQPQHF
CDR3nt: TGCGCCAGCAGCCAAGCCGCGGCAGGAGGAAGCAATCAGCCCCAGCATTTT

abundance: -
v_gene: TRBV30
j_gene: TRBJ2-7
d_gene: TRBD2
CDR3aa: CAWSVGLAGGSSYEQYF
CDR3nt: TGTGCCTGGAGTGTAGGGCTAGCGGGGGGGAGCTCCTACGAGCAGTACTTC

abundance: once
v_gene: TRBV7-9
j_gene: TRBJ2-5
d_gene: TRBD2
CDR3aa: CASSLPVTSGRETQYF
CDR3nt: TGTGCCAGCAGCTTACCCGTGACTAGCGGGAGAGAGACCCAGTACTTC

abundance: -
v_gene: TRBV10-1
j_gene: TRBJ2-1
d_gene: -
CDR3aa: CASSETGGAYNEQFF
CDR3nt: TGCGCCAGCAGTGAGACGGGGGGCGCTTACAATGAGCAGTTCTTC

abundance: once
v_gene: TRBV7-9
j_gene: TRBJ1-1
d_gene: -
CDR3aa: CASSLGDMSEYTEAFF
CDR3nt: TGTGCCAGCAGCTTAGGGGACATGAGCGAATACACTGAAGCTTTCTTT

abundance: once
v_gene: TRBV19
j_gene: TRBJ1-3
d_gene: -
CDR3aa: CASSTQNSGNTIYF
CDR3nt: TGTGCCAGTAGTACCCAGAACTCTGGAAACACCATATATTTT

abundance: -
v_gene: TRBV9
j_gene: TRBJ2-3
d_gene: TRBD1
CDR3aa: CASSAGQDPHRPYF
CDR3nt: TGTGCCAGCAGCGCGGGACAGGACCCACATAGACCGTATTTT

abundance: -
v_gene: TRBV7-2
j_gene: TRBJ1-3
d_gene: -
CDR3aa: CASSSISSVFSSGNTIYF
CDR3nt: TGTGCCAGCAGCTCCATTTCTTCAGTCTTCTCGTCCGGAAACACCATATATTTT

abundance: -
v_gene: TRBV2
j_gene: TRBJ1-1
d_gene: TRBD1
CDR3aa: CASSGSRGVVASVEAFF
CDR3nt: TGTGCCAGCAGTGGGTCCAGGGGGGTGGTAGCTTCTGTTGAAGCTTTCTTT

abundance: -
v_gene: TRBV4-2
j_gene: TRBJ2-7
d_gene: -
CDR3aa: CASSQGSGGTYEQYF
CDR3nt: TGTGCCAGCAGCCAAGGATCGGGCGGGACCTACGAGCAGTACTTC

abundance: -
v_gene: TRBV7-9
j_gene: TRBJ2-5
d_gene: TRBD2
CDR3aa: CASSTGLAGVGETQYF
CDR3nt: TGTGCCAGCAGCACGGGACTAGCGGGAGTCGGGGAGACCCAGTACTTC

abundance: -
v_gene: TRBV10-1
j_gene: TRBJ2-3
d_gene: TRBD2
CDR3aa: CASSAGGDTDTQYF
CDR3nt: TGCGCCAGCTCCGCGGGGGGGGACACAGATACGCAGTATTTT

abundance: -
v_gene: TRBV12-3/TRBV12-4
j_gene: TRBJ1-3
d_gene: -
CDR3aa: CASSPQGNTIYF
CDR3nt: TGTGCCAGCAGCCCTCAGGGAAACACCATATATTTT

abundance: -
v_gene: TRBV2
j_gene: TRBJ1-4
d_gene: -
CDR3aa: CASTIEAGLREKLFF
CDR3nt: TGTGCCAGCACCATCGAGGCAGGGCTTAGGGAAAAACTGTTTTTT

abundance: once
v_gene: TRBV9
j_gene: TRBJ1-6
d_gene: -
CDR3aa: CASSGRGSNSPLHF
CDR3nt: TGTGCCAGCAGCGGCAGGGGTTCTAATTCACCCCTCCACTTT

abundance: -
v_gene: TRBV3-1/TRBV3-2
j_gene: TRBJ1-2
d_gene: -
CDR3aa: CASSQVRGAGGYTF
CDR3nt: TGTGCCAGCAGCCAAGTCCGGGGGGCGGGTGGCTACACCTTC

abundance: -
v_gene: TRBV5-1
j_gene: TRBJ2-3
d_gene: TRBD2
CDR3aa: CASSTREGHVYTQYF
CDR3nt: TGCGCCAGCAGCACACGGGAGGGCCATGTGTATACGCAGTATTTT

abundance: -
v_gene: TRBV9
j_gene: TRBJ1-3
d_gene: -
CDR3aa: CASSFEGNTIYF
CDR3nt: TGTGCCAGCAGTTTTGAGGGAAACACCATATATTTT

abundance: once
v_gene: TRBV12-3/TRBV12-4
j_gene: TRBJ1-2
d_gene: -
CDR3aa: CASSLGQTYTF
CDR3nt: TGTGCCAGCAGTTTGGGGCAGACCTACACCTTC

abundance: -
v_gene: TRBV11-1
j_gene: TRBJ2-1
d_gene: -
CDR3aa: CASSTRRPDNEQFF
CDR3nt: TGTGCCAGCAGCACAAGGAGACCCGACAATGAGCAGTTCTTC

abundance: -
v_gene: TRBV6-6
j_gene: TRBJ2-1
d_gene: TRBD2
CDR3aa: CASRPQPGLGGNEQFF
CDR3nt: TGTGCCAGCAGGCCTCAACCGGGACTAGGCGGTAATGAGCAGTTCTTC

abundance: -
v_gene: TRBV5-1
j_gene: TRBJ2-1
d_gene: TRBD2
CDR3aa: CASSFRGRAGDEQFF
CDR3nt: TGCGCCAGCAGCTTCCGGGGGAGGGCTGGGGATGAGCAGTTCTTC

abundance: -
v_gene: TRBV6-1
j_gene: TRBJ2-7
d_gene: TRBD2
CDR3aa: CASSTSGRASYEQYF
CDR3nt: TGTGCCAGCAGCACTAGCGGGAGAGCGTCCTACGAGCAGTACTTC

abundance: -
v_gene: TRBV13
j_gene: TRBJ2-3
d_gene: -
CDR3aa: CASSPGEDRADTQYF
CDR3nt: TGTGCCAGCAGCCCGGGGGAGGATCGGGCAGATACGCAGTATTTT

abundance: -
v_gene: TRBV18
j_gene: TRBJ2-7
d_gene: -
CDR3aa: CASCRGTDSSYEQYF
CDR3nt: TGTGCCAGCTGCCGAGGGACTGACAGCTCCTACGAGCAGTACTTC

abundance: -
v_gene: TRBV7-2
j_gene: TRBJ1-5
d_gene: -
CDR3aa: CASSLNLGGNQPQHF
CDR3nt: TGTGCCAGCAGCTTAAACTTGGGGGGAAATCAGCCCCAGCATTTT

abundance: -
v_gene: TRBV4-2
j_gene: TRBJ2-1
d_gene: TRBD2
CDR3aa: CASSQDRAGGTYNEQFF
CDR3nt: TGTGCCAGCAGCCAAGATAGGGCGGGGGGGACCTACAATGAGCAGTTCTTC

abundance: -
v_gene: TRBV7-9
j_gene: TRBJ2-1
d_gene: -
CDR3aa: CASSSYGTSLFDEQFF
CDR3nt: TGTGCCAGCAGCAGCTACGGGACTTCCCTTTTTGATGAGCAGTTCTTC

abundance: -
v_gene: TRBV6-1
j_gene: TRBJ1-1
d_gene: -
CDR3aa: CASSDRVRGAFF
CDR3nt: TGTGCCAGCAGTGACAGGGTAAGGGGAGCTTTCTTT